These T cell receptor beta chains were read from a single sample in a study of vaccination and CD4 T cells after COVID-19. The antigens these receptors bind are not known. TCRdb passed the PCR reads through MiXCR, listing each CDR3 protein once. The repertoire holds roughly 8,700 distinct CDR3 sequences, with over 45% as singletons. Specimen: CD4+ T cells from blood, cultured in vitro. The receptors shown here come from a human donor in good health. CDR3s leave out the opening cysteine and the closing phenylalanine or tryptophan.

>TRBV19|TRBJ1-2
ATHPGLLSKGYT
>TRBV28|TRBJ1-5
ASSLAQGVNNQPQH
>TRBV7-7|TRBJ2-7
ASSIGTASEQY
>TRBV4-1|TRBJ2-5
ASSQVGTLQETQY
>TRBV30|TRBJ2-7
AWTPGLISSYEQY
>TRBV2|TRBJ2-5
ASKRDRGRTQETQY
>TRBV7-2|TRBJ2-7
ASSRRGESYEQY
>TRBV6-5|TRBJ2-1
ASSYSRGQYNEQF
>TRBV7-8|TRBJ1-6
ASSLWPGQGSPLH
>TRBV7-9|TRBJ2-1
ASSGRGLSGGLNEQF
>TRBV24-1|TRBJ2-3
ATSDPLGGELFSTDTQY
>TRBV9|TRBJ1-4
ASSVGGGTRKNEKLF
>TRBV6-2/TRBV6-3|TRBJ2-7
ASRGLVYEQY
>TRBV27|TRBJ1-1
ASNYRGNTEAF
>TRBV6-1|TRBJ1-5
ASIYRVSNQPQH
>TRBV10-1|TRBJ2-1
ASSPTGVNEQF
>TRBV1|TRBJ2-1
TSSLRDQAEQF
>TRBV6-4|TRBJ1-5
ASSPLAGGNQPQH
>TRBV24-1|TRBJ1-1
ATLRTALNTEAF
>TRBV10-1|TRBJ1-1
ASSGPGKSQSEAF
>TRBV5-1|TRBJ1-2
ASSLVPGSAYGYT
>TRBV28|TRBJ2-3
ASRNPGAADTQY
>TRBV4-1|TRBJ1-5
ASSLIHGNQPQH
>TRBV19|TRBJ2-1
ASVYTGPPGDEQF
>TRBV6-1|TRBJ1-2
ASRSQTALVEGYT
>TRBV7-2|TRBJ2-3
ASSLLAGGPDTQY
>TRBV4-1|TRBJ2-7
ASSQETTSGGGYEQY
>TRBV6-1|TRBJ2-7
ASQTGAGLRRGSYEQY
>TRBV19|TRBJ1-6
ASTTGTGRSPLH
>TRBV7-2|TRBJ2-3
ASSLALGGATQY
>TRBV6-2/TRBV6-3|TRBJ1-6
ASSYSRAYNSPLH
>TRBV21-1|TRBJ2-1
ARLTQSASIRPHDNEQF
>TRBV20-1|TRBJ1-1
SARDPHGQGNTEAF
>TRBV6-2/TRBV6-3|TRBJ1-2
ASSKTENNYGYT
>TRBV27|TRBJ2-7
ASSLQTTGAGEQY
>TRBV27|TRBJ2-7
ASRTYGGQGYEQC
>TRBV11-2|TRBJ2-3
ASSKRLAGGGDTQY